What follows is one TCR beta chain and its context. Its antigen remains unknown. This record comes from a study of radiation and T cells in renal cell carcinoma. Study-wide results and caveats: In blood, top tumor clones expanded by 2 weeks, shrinking by 4.

Clones were read by immunoSEQ multiplex PCR, and TCRdb kept only the in-frame ones, dropping some. This sample has approximately 150,000 clones, with 88% found just once. Time point specified: baseline pretreatment blood. Treatment specified: 15 Gy SBRT to primary tumor, nephrectomy 4 weeks later. The CDR3 has 14 amino acids. The germline CDR1 and CDR2 sequences are SGHAT and FQNNGV. Trimming shortened V by 5 bases and J by 3 bases, and 10 bases separated the two germline ends. V is TRBV11-2 and J is TRBJ2-2; tentative D call: TRBD2 (6 bases). The sequence came from a woman aged 70-85 years with renal cell carcinoma. Sample: blood, taken from a patient whose treatment included radiotherapy and nephrectomy. Here the CDR3 DNA reads TGTGCCAGCAGCACCCAGCGGGACACCGGGGAGCTGTTTTTT. This sequence encodes CASSTQRDTGELFF.